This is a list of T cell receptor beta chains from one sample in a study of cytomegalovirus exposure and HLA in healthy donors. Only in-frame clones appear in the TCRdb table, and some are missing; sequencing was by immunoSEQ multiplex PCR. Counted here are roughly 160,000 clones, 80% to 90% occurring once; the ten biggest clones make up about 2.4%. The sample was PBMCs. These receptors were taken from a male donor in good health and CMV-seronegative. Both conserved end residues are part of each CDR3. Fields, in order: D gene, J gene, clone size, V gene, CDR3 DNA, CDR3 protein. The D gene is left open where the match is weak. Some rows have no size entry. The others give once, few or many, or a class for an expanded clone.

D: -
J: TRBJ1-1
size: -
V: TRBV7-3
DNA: TGTGCCAGCAATCCGGGGGGGCGGAACACTGAAGCTTTCTTT
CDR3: CASNPGGRNTEAFF

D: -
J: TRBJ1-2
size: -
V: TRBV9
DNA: TGTGCCAGCAGCGTAGCGTCAGGCTATGGCTACACCTTC
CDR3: CASSVASGYGYTF

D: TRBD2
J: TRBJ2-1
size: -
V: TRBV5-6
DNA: TGTGCCAGCAGTCTCGGGGGGTCCCACAATGAGCAGTTCTTC
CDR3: CASSLGGSHNEQFF

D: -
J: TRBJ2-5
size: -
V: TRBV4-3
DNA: TGCGCCAGCAGCCAAGATGTAGCGGAAGAGACCCAGTACTTC
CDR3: CASSQDVAEETQYF

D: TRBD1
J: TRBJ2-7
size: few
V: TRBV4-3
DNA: TGCGCCAGCAGCCAGATGGCCGGGACAGCATCCTACGAGCAGTACTTC
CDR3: CASSQMAGTASYEQYF

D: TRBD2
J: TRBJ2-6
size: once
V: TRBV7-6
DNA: TGTGCCAGCAGCCGAGCGGCGCTAGCGGGGCCTGCTGGGGCCAACGTCCTGACTTTC
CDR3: CASSRAALAGPAGANVLTF

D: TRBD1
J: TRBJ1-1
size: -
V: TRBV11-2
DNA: TGTGCCAGCAGTCCACTCAGGGGGCGACCTGAAGCTTTCTTT
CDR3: CASSPLRGRPEAFF

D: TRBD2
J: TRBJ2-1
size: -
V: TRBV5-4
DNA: TGTGCCAGCAGCCCCCCGACTAGCGGGAATCGGGCCTACAATGAGCAGTTCTTC
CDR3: CASSPPTSGNRAYNEQFF

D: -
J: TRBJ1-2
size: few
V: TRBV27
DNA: TGTGCCAGCAGTTTAAGGGCAGGGTATGGCTACACCTTC
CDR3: CASSLRAGYGYTF

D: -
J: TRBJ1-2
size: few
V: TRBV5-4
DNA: TGTGCCAGCAGCTTGCGCAGGGTTGGTGGCTACACCTTC
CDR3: CASSLRRVGGYTF

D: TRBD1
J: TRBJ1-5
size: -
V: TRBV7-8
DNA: TGTGCCAGCAGCCGGGACAGGGAGTATCAGCCCCAGCATTTT
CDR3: CASSRDREYQPQHF

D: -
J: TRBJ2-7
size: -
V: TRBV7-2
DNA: TGTGCCAGCAGCTTGCTCGGCCGAGGCAGCTACGAGCAGTACTTC
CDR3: CASSLLGRGSYEQYF

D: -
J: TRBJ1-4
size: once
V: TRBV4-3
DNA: TGCGCCAGCAGCCAAGATCATATACGGGGGATTAATGAAAAACTGTTTTTT
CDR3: CASSQDHIRGINEKLFF

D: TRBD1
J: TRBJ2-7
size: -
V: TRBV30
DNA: TGTGCCTGGAACAAGGACAGGGGGCTGGACGAGCAGTACTTC
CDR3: CAWNKDRGLDEQYF

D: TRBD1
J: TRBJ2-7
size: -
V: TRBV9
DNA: TGTGCCAGCAGCGCCGACGTACCGGGACAGGGGATCTCCTACGAGCAGTACTTC
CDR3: CASSADVPGQGISYEQYF

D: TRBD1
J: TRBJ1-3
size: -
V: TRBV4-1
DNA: TGCGCCAGCAGCCCTGAAGGAGCCCTTTTAGGAGGGACAGGGGAAAACACCATATATTTT
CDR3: CASSPEGALLGGTGENTIYF

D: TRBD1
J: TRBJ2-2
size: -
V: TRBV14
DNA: TGTGCCAGCAGCCCGGACAGGGCGCGCACCGGGGAGCTGTTTTTT
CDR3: CASSPDRARTGELFF

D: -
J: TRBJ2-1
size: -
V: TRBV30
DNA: TGTGCCTGGAGTGTGGGGCGCAGCGAGCAGTTCTTC
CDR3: CAWSVGRSEQFF

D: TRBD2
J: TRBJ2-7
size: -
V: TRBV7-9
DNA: TGTGCCAGCAGCTTGACTAGCGGGGGGGGCGAGCAGTACTTC
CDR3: CASSLTSGGGEQYF

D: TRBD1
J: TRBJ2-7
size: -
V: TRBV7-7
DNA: TGTGCCAGCAGCATAGGCGAGGCTAAGGGACAGGGGAGCTCCTACGAGCAGTACTTC
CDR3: CASSIGEAKGQGSSYEQYF

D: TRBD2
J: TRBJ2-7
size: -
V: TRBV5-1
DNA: TGCGCCAGCAGCAAAGAGCGGGGGGTCTCCTACGAGCAGTACTTC
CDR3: CASSKERGVSYEQYF

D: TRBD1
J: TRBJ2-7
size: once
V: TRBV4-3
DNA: TGCGCCAGCAGCCAAGGGGACAGGGGAAACGAGCAGTACTTC
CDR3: CASSQGDRGNEQYF

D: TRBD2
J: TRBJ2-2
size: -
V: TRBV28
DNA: TGTGCCAGCAGTTTATTTGGTAGCGGGGTCCCGAACACCGGGGAGCTGTTTTTT
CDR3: CASSLFGSGVPNTGELFF

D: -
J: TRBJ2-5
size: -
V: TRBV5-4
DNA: TGTGCCAGCAGCTGGGGCTTCGAGACCCAGTACTTC
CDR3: CASSWGFETQYF

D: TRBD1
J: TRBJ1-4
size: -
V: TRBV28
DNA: TGTGCCAGCGCGGGGACAGGGGGCGCTAATGAAAAACTGTTTTTT
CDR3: CASAGTGGANEKLFF

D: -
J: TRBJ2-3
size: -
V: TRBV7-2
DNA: TGTGCCAGCAGCTGGGCAGGGGGCACAGATACGCAGTATTTT
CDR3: CASSWAGGTDTQYF

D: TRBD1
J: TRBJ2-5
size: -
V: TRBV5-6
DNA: TGTGCCAGCAGCTTGGTTGGGACAGGGGGCGTGGAGACCCAGTACTTC
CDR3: CASSLVGTGGVETQYF

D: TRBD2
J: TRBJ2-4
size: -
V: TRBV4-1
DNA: TGCGCCAGCAGCCAAGGGCGACTAGCGGGAGGACCGGCCAAAAACATTCAGTACTTC
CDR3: CASSQGRLAGGPAKNIQYF